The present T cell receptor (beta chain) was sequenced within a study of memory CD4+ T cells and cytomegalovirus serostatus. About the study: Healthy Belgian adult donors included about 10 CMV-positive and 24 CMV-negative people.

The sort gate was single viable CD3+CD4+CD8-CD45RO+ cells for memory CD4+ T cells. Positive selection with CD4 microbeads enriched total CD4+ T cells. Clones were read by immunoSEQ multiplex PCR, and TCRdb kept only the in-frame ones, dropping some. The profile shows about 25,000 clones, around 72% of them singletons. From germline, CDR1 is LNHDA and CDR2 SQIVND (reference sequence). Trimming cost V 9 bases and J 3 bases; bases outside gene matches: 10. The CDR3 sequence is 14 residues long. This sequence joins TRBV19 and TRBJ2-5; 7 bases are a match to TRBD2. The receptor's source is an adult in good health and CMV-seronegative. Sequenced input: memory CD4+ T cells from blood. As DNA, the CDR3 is TGTGCCAGCAGTTCCGGGGGGATAGAAGAGACCCAGTACTTC. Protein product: CASSSGGIEETQYF.